Below, 13 T cell receptor beta chains from the same sample are listed, as sequenced in a study of CXCR3-negative and CXCR3-positive naive CD8 T cells (dated by TCRdb to 2018 to 2020). The instrument given in TCRdb is NextSeq 550. The Human TCR Profiling Kit (MiLaboratory) was used to prepare UMI-labeled 5' RACE TRB cDNA libraries. TCRdb reprocessed the reads and assigns one entry to each CDR3 protein sequence, leaving out DNA. The table for this sample records 90,000 to 95,000 distinct CDR3 sequences. The top ten hold 1.7% of the sample. Material: naive CXCR3- CD8+ T cells from blood. Reading the label with the study, this specimen's cell subset or site is: CD45RO-CCR7+CD27+CD95- naive CD8+ T cells lacking CXCR3 (TNR3-). The receptors were gathered from a human donor in good health. Some clones in this sample may be carry-over from other donors' samples.

The genes are TRBV7-9 and TRBJ1-2; TCRdb's D call, TRBD1, is unchecked because there is no DNA. Germline CDR1 reads SEHNR; CDR2 reads FQNEAQ (reference sequence). CDR3 size: 11 residues. CDR3 residues: CGTGSIHGYTF.

This rearrangement joins TRBV12-3 or TRBV12-4 to TRBJ1-2; TCRdb indicates TRBD1, and absent DNA this call remains unverified. The CDR3 consists of 13 residues. CDR3 sequence reads: CASSLDGGYGYTF.

The chain links TRBV5-4 to TRBJ2-7; TCRdb returns TRBD1, unconfirmable since there is no DNA. The CDR3 is 13 amino acids. Germline V CDR1 and CDR2: SGHNT, YYREEE (reference sequence). Here the CDR3 reads CASRTGGFDEQYF.

V is TRBV28 and J is TRBJ2-1. Per the germline V gene, CDR1 is MDHEN and CDR2 is SYDVKM. The CDR3 consists of 11 residues. Here the CDR3 reads CASSLSFQQFF.

The genes are TRBV2 and TRBJ2-5; the TRBD1 assignment by TCRdb is unverifiable without DNA. The CDR3 has 14 residues. CDR1 is SNHLY and CDR2 is FYNNEI in the germline V gene. This CDR3 is CASSKQGRPETQYF.

The rearrangement links TRBV4-1 to TRBJ2-1; the TRBD1 assignment by TCRdb is unverifiable without DNA. This CDR3 has 15 amino acids. Per germline, CDR1 MGHRA and CDR2 YSYEKL. This CDR3 reads CASSQAGVTYNEQFF.

The rearrangement links TRBV10-2 to TRBJ1-1; TCRdb indicates TRBD1, and absent DNA this call remains unverified. Germline CDR1 is WSHSY and CDR2 is SAAADI. This CDR3 spans 14 amino acids. The CDR3 spells CASSRQGLNTEAFF.

This sequence joins TRBV4-1 and TRBJ2-7; the TCRdb call, TRBD1, lacks DNA for checking. CDR1 and CDR2 (germline): MGHRA, YSYEKL. CDR3 length equals 16 residues. This chain's CDR3 is CASSEVPHPEAYEQYF.

The chain uses TRBV2 and TRBJ2-7; TCRdb calls TRBD2, which cannot be checked without DNA. CDR1 is SNHLY and CDR2 is FYNNEI in the germline V gene. The CDR3 runs to 12 residues. CDR3 sequence: CASASGSYEQYF.

The J gene is TRBJ2-3, the V gene TRBV29-1. The CDR3 has 15 residues. Germline V gives CDR1 SQVTM, CDR2 ANQGSEA. CDR3 sequence reads: CSVDRTASSTDTQYF.

This sequence joins TRBV20-1 and TRBJ1-2. This CDR3 is 11 amino acids long. Per germline, CDR1 DFQATT and CDR2 SNEGSKA (reference sequence). CDR3 protein: CSARIGYGYTF.

The chain is built from TRBV20-1 and TRBJ1-1; with no DNA, the TCRdb D assignment of TRBD1 cannot be verified. CDR3 length: 14 residues. Germline CDR1 is DFQATT and CDR2 is SNEGSKA (reference sequence). The CDR3 loop reads CSAKGQGAETEAFF.

The chain recombines TRBV13 with TRBJ2-7; TCRdb's D call, TRBD1, is unchecked because there is no DNA. This CDR3 region has 15 residues. Germline CDR1 PRHDT, CDR2 FYEKMQ (reference sequence). The CDR3 loop is CASSHFRGGNYEQYF.